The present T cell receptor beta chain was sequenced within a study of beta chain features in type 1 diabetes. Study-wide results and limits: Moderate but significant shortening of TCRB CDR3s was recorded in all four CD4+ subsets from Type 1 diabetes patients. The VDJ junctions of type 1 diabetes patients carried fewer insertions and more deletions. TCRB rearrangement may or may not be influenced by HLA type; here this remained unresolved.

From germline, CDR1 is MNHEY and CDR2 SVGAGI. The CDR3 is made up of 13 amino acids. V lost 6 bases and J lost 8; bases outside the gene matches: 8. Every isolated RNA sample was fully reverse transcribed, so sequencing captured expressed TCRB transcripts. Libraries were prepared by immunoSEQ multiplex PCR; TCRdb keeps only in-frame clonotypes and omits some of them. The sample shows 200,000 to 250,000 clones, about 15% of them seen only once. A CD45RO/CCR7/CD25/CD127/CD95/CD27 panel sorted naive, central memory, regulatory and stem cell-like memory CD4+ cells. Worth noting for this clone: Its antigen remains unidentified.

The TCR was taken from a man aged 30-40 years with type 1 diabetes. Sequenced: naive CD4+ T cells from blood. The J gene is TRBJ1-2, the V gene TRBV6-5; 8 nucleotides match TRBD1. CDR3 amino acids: CASRRGQGGGYTF. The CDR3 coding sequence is TGTGCCAGCAGACGCGGACAGGGAGGAGGCTACACCTTC.